This entry lists 3 T cell receptor beta chains sequenced from one sample in a study of T-cell reconstitution after alpha-beta-depleted transplantation in children. As it was prepared, the TCRbeta library received unique molecular identifiers. TCRdb processed the PCR reads anew with MiXCR; each CDR3 protein has one entry. In the table there are about 340,000 distinct CDR3 sequences, roughly 14% of which are singletons. The sample here was PBMCs, taken from the stem cell graft. The receptors here all came from a human donor who donated a stem cell graft to a child with Fanconi anemia.

This clonotype appeared a few times. The CDR3 loop is CASSSTRDRSYGYTF. The CDR3 coding sequence is TGTGCCAGCAGCTCCACTCGGGACAGAAGCTATGGCTACACCTTC. The chain joins TRBV7-2 to TRBJ1-2; TRBD1 matches at 7 bases. The CDR3 consists of 15 residues. Trimming cost V 4 bases and J 4 bases; bases outside gene matches: 9. Germline CDR1 reads SGHTA; CDR2 reads FQGNSA.

This clonotype was detected only a few times. The rearrangement joins TRBV12-3 or TRBV12-4 to TRBJ2-1; D is possibly TRBD1 or TRBD2 (5 bases each). The CDR3 runs 13 residues. The germline V and J ends were trimmed by 8 bases and 12 bases, with 20 bases remaining between them. The CDR3 sequence: CASAPSPGQVQFF. For the CDR3, the DNA is TGTGCCAGCGCCCCATCTCCGGGGCAGGTGCAGTTCTTC.

The rearrangement links TRBV24-1 to TRBJ2-1, with 13 nucleotides matching TRBD2. Trimming cost V 6 bases and J 8 bases; bases outside gene matches: 6. This CDR3 comprises 15 residues. CDR1 is KGHDR, CDR2 SFDVKD, per germline. The CDR3 protein is CATSTSGGAADEQFF. DNA of the CDR3: TGTGCCACCAGTACTAGCGGGGGGGCCGCAGATGAGCAGTTCTTC.